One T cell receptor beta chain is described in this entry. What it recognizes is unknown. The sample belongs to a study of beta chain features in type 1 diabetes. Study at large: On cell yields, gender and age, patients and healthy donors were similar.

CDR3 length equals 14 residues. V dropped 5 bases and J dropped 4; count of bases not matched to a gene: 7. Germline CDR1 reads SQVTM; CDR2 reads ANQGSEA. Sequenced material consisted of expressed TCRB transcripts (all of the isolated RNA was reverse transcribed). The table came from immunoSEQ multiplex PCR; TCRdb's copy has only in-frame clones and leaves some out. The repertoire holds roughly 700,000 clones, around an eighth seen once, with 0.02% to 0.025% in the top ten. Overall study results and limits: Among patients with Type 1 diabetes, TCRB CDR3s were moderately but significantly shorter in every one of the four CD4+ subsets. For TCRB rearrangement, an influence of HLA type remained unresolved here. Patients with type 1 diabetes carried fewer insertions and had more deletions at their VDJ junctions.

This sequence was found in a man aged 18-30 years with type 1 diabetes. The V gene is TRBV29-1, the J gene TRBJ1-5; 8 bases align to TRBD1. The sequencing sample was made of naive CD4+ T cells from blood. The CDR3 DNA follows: TGCAGCGTTCGGGGGACAGGCGGGAATCAGCCCCAGCATTTT. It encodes CSVRGTGGNQPQHF.